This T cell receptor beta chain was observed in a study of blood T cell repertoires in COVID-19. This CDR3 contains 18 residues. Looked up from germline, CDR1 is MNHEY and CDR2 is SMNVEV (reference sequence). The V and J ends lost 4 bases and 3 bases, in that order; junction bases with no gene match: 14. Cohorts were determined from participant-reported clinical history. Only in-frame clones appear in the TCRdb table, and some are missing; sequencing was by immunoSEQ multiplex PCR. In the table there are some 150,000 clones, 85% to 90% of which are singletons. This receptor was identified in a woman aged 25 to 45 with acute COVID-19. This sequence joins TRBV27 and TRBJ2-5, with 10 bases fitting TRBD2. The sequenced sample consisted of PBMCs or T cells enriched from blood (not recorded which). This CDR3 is CASSSGAGGPVYKETQYF. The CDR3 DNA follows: TGTGCCAGCAGTTCTGGAGCGGGAGGGCCCGTATACAAAGAGACCCAGTACTTC.